This record concerns one T cell receptor beta chain sequence. Antigen unknown. Assay: immunoSEQ multiplex PCR; the TCRdb copy retains only in-frame clones and omits some. The data show 70,000 to 95,000 clones, about nine tenths seen once. The germline V gene has CDR1 SGHDN and CDR2 FVKESK. J gave up 10 bases and V 4 bases, and 3 bases lay outside the gene matches. The CDR3 consists of 12 residues. Sampling of blood occurred at baseline, cycle 4 day 1, and cycle 7 day 1. These data belong to a study of OX40 agonist ivuxolimab in advanced cancers. Across the study: Three patients, one with hepatocellular carcinoma and two with cutaneous melanoma, achieved partial responses.

Study-wide findings and caveats: Relative to CD4+, CD8+ T cells held more expanded clones on average. Low levels of normalized T-cell clonal expansion also appeared in some nonresponders.

The sequence was collected from an adult with an advanced solid tumor such as melanoma, head and neck, liver or kidney cancer. The chain couples TRBV14 to TRBJ2-1, with 8 bases identical to TRBD1. The source material was CD4+ or CD8+ T cells sorted from blood, sampled in a trial of the OX40 agonist ivuxolimab. The CDR3 nucleotides read TGTGCCAGCAGCCGACAGGGGTTGGAGCAGTTCTTC. Translating it yields CASSRQGLEQFF. Supplemented by reference TRBV14 and TRBJ2-1, the full variable domain reads EAGVTQFPSHSVIEKGQTVTLRCDPISGHDNLYWYRRVMGKEIKFLLHFVKESKQDESGMPNNRFLAERTGGTYSTLKVQPAELEDSGVYFCASSRQGLEQFFGPGTRLTVL.